The sequence of this TCR beta chain was determined in a study of T cells in Graves' hyperthyroidism and ophthalmopathy. Whole-study results and caveats: Most clonotypes that expanded in the thyroid above 0.001 also showed up in blood.

The length of the CDR3 is 13 residues. The germline V and J ends were trimmed by 5 bases and 0 bases, with 5 bases remaining between them. The V gene's germline CDR1 is GTSNPN and CDR2 SVGIG (reference sequence). In patients aged 18 to 65, hyperthyroidism was newly diagnosed, with duration under 2 months. Blood sampling occurred at first hyperthyroidism diagnosis, ahead of any ophthalmopathy symptoms. It was 10 ml of fresh peripheral blood that supplied the PBMCs. Notes on this clonotype: As yet, its antigen is unknown.

Researchers took RNA transcripts and amplified the TCR beta CDR3 regions from them. Using the HTBI primer set, a first-round RT-PCR was run on the TCR CDR3. TCRdb redid the calling of the multiplex PCR reads with MiXCR, one entry per CDR3 protein. The sample yields about 250,000 distinct CDR3 sequences, around 15% seen once. The genes are TRBV30 and TRBJ2-6; D not resolved. The receptor comes from a woman in her forties or fifties with Graves' hyperthyroidism that later progressed to Graves' ophthalmopathy. Sequenced input: blood. CDR3 DNA sequence: TGTGCCTGGCAGATCTCTGGGGCCAACGTCCTGACTTTC. Encoded protein: CAWQISGANVLTF.